This record looks at one T cell receptor (beta chain) sequence and its context. The method was immunoSEQ multiplex PCR; TCRdb's version includes in-frame clones alone and lacks a portion of them. The sample consists of about 170,000 clones, 65% to 80% of them appearing once. This CDR3 comprises 15 residues. Germline V gene data show CDR1 as ENHRY and CDR2 as SYGVKD. V was clipped by 5 bases and J by 6 bases, with 17 bases between them. The data originate from a study of blood T cell repertoires in COVID-19. This chain links TRBV10-3 with TRBJ1-5, with D possibly TRBD1 on 5 matching bases. Sequencing was performed on PBMCs or T cells enriched from blood (not recorded which). The TCR was taken from a woman in her seventies in a cohort exposed to, infected with or recovered from COVID-19 (not recorded which). The CDR3 loop is CAISSPQAGGQPQHF. CDR3 sequence (DNA): TGTGCCATCAGTTCCCCTCAAGCGGGGGGTCAGCCCCAGCATTTT.